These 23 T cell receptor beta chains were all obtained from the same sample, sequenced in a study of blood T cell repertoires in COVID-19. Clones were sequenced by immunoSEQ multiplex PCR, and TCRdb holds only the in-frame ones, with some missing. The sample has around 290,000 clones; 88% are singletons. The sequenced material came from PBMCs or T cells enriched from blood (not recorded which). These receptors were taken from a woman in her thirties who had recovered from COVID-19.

The CDR3: CASLWGVDEKLFF. The CDR3 bases are TGTGCCAGCCTCTGGGGAGTAGATGAAAAACTGTTTTTT. The chain links TRBV2 to TRBJ1-4; D is ambiguous. V was pared by 8 bases and J by 6 bases, with 13 bases between. CDR1 SNHLY and CDR2 FYNNEI come from the germline V gene. The CDR3 runs to 13 residues.

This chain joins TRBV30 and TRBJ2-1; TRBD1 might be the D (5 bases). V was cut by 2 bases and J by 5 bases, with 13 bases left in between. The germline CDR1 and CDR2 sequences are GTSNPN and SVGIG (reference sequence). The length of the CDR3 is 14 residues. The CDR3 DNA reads TGTGCCTGGAGTCTTTCAGGGATCGACAATGAGCAGTTCTTC. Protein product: CAWSLSGIDNEQFF. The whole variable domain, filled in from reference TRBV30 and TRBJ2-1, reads SQTIHQWPATLVQPVGSPLSLECTVEGTSNPNLYWYRQAAGRGLQLLFYSVGIGQISSEVPQNLSASRPQDRQFILSSKKLLLSDSGFYLCAWSLSGIDNEQFFGPGTRLTVL.

The chain's CDR3 is CASSSDYGYTF. DNA of the CDR3: TGTGCCAGCAGCTCGGACTATGGCTACACCTTC. The rearrangement joins TRBV5-6 to TRBJ1-2, with no clear D. Germline V lookup: CDR1 SGHDT, CDR2 YYEEEE. The CDR3 contains 11 residues. The V end was cut by 3 bases, the J end by 3 bases, with 3 bases between.

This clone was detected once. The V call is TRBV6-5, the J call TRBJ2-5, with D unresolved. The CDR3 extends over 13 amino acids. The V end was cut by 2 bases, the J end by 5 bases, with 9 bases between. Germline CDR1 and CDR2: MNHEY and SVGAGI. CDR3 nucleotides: TGTGCCAGCAGTTACAATCTATGGGAGACCCAGTACTTC. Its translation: CASSYNLWETQYF.

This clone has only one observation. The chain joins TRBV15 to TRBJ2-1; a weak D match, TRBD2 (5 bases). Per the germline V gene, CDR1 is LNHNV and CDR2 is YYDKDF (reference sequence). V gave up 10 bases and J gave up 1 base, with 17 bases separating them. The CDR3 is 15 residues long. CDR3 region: CAIQRWESSYNEQFF. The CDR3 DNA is TGTGCCATCCAAAGATGGGAGAGTTCCTACAATGAGCAGTTCTTC.

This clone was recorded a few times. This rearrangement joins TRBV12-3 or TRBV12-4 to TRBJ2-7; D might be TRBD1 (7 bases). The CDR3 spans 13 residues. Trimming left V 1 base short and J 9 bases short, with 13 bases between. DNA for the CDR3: TGTGCCAGCAGTTTAGGGAGGGGGCTCGGGCAGTACTTC. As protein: CASSLGRGLGQYF.

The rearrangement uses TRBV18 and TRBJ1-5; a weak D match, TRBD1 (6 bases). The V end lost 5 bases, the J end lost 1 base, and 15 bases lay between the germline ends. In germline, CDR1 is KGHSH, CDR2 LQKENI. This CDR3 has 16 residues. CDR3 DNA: TGTGCCAGCTCAGCAGACAGGCCGGGAAGCAATCAGCCCCAGCATTTT. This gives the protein CASSADRPGSNQPQHF.

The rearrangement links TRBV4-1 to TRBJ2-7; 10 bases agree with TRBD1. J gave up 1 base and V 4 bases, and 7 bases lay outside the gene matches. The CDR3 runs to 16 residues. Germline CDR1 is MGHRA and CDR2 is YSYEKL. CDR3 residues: CASSPPGTGDSYEQYF. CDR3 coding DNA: TGCGCCAGCAGCCCGCCCGGGACAGGGGATTCCTACGAGCAGTACTTC.

The CDR3 loop reads CAWGPGGVGNTIYF. The CDR3 bases are TGTGCCTGGGGCCCAGGGGGCGTGGGAAACACCATATATTTT. This chain connects TRBV30 to TRBJ1-3; 8 nucleotides align to TRBD1. The V and J ends lost 5 bases and 4 bases, in that order; junction bases with no gene match: 7. The CDR3 length is 14 residues. Germline-derived CDR1 and CDR2 are GTSNPN and SVGIG (reference sequence).

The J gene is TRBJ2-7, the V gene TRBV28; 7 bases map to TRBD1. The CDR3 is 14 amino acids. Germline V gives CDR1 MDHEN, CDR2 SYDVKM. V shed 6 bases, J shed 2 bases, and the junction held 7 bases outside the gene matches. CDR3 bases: TGTGCCAGCAGAACGGCCGGGACAGCCTACGAGCAGTACTTC. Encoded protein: CASRTAGTAYEQYF.

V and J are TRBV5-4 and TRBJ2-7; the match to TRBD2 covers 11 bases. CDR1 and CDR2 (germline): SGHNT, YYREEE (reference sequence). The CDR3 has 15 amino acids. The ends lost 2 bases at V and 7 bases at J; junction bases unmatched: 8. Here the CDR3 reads CASSLVASGRNEQYF. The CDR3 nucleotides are TGTGCCAGCAGCTTAGTTGCTAGCGGGAGGAATGAGCAGTACTTC.

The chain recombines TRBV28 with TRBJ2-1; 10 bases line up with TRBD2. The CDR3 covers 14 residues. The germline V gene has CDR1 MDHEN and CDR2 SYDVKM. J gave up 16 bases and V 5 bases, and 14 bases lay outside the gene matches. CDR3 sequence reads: CASSLPGGSGREFF. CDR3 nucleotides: TGTGCCAGCAGTCTACCCGGGGGCAGCGGGAGGGAATTCTTC. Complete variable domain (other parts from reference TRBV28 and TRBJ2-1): DVKVTQSSRYLVKRTGEKVFLECVQDMDHENMFWYRQDPGLGLRLIYFSYDVKMKEKGDIPEGYSVSREKKERFSLILESASTNQTSMYLCASSLPGGSGREFFGPGTRLTVL.

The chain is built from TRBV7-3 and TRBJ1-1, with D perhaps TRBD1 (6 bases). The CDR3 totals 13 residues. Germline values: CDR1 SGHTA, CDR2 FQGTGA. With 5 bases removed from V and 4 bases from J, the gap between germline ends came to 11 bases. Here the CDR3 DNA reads TGTGCCAGCAGCGCCACAGGGCCCACTGAAGCTTTCTTT. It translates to CASSATGPTEAFF.

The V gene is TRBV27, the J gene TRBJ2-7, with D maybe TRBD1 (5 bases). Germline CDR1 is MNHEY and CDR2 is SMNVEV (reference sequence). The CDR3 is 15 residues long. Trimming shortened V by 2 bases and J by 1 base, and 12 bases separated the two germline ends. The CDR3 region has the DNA TGTGCCAGCAGTTTAGGCAGGGTACCTTCCTACGAGCAGTACTTC. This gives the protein CASSLGRVPSYEQYF.

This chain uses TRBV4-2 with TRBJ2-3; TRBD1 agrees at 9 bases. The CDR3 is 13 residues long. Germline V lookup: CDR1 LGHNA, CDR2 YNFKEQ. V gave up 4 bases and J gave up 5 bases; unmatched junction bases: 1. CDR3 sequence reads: CASSPGQGDTQYF. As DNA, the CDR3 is TGTGCCAGCAGCCCGGGACAGGGAGATACGCAGTATTTT.

The CDR3 reads CASSSGTGGGLPLTF. The CDR3 DNA reads as TGTGCCAGCAGCTCCGGGACAGGGGGCGGTCTACCCTTGACTTTC. The chain is built from TRBV6-5 and TRBJ2-6; 12 bases are a match to TRBD1. The CDR3 runs 15 residues. Germline V lookup: CDR1 MNHEY, CDR2 SVGAGI. V shed 6 bases and J 17 bases; nucleotides not matched to a gene: 14.

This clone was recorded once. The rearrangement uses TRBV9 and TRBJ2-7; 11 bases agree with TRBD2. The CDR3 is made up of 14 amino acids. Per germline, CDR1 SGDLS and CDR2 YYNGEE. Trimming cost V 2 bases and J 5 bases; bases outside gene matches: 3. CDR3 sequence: CASSVSGRGDEQYF. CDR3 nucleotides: TGTGCCAGCAGCGTTAGCGGGAGGGGTGACGAGCAGTACTTC.

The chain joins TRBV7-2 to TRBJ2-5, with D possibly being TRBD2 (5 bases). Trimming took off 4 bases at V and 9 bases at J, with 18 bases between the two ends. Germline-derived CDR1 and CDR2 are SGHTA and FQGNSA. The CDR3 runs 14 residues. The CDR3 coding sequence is TGTGCCAGCAGCTCCTTTGACGGGCCCGGGGCCCAGTACTTC. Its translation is CASSSFDGPGAQYF.

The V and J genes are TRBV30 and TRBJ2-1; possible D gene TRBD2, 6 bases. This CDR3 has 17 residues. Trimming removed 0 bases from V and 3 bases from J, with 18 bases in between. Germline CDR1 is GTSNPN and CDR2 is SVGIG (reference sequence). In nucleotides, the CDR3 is TGTGCCTGGAGTGTTCCAGAGGCGGGATGGGGCTACAATGAGCAGTTCTTC. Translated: CAWSVPEAGWGYNEQFF.

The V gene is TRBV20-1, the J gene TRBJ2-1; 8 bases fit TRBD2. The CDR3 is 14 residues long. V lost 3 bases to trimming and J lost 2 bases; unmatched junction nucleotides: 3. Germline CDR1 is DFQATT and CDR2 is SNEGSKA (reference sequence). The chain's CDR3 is CSASFGGAYNEQFF. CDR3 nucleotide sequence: TGCAGTGCTAGTTTCGGGGGGGCCTACAATGAGCAGTTCTTC.

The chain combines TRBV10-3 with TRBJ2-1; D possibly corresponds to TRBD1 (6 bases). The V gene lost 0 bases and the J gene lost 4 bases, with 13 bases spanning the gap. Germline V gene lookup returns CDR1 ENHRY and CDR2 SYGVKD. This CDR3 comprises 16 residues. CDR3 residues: CAISESRTELYNEQFF. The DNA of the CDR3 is TGTGCCATCAGTGAGTCTAGGACAGAGCTGTACAATGAGCAGTTCTTC.

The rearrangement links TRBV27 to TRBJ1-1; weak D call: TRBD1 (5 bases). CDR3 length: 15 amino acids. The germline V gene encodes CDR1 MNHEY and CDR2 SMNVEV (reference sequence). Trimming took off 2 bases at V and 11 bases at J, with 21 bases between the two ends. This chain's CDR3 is CASSLGPGSDLQAFF. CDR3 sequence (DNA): TGTGCCAGCAGTTTAGGACCAGGGTCGGACCTACAGGCTTTCTTT.

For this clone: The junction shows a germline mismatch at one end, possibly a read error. The CDR3 coding sequence is TGTGCTAGCAGCGAGAGTAGCGGGAGGTACAATGAGCAGTTCTTC. Translated, it gives CASSESSGRYNEQFF. The rearrangement uses TRBV7-7 and TRBJ2-1; 10 bases align to TRBD2. Germline V lookup: CDR1 SSHAT, CDR2 FNYEAQ (reference sequence). This CDR3 comprises 15 residues.